The T cell receptor beta chain described here comes from a study of CD8 T cells in Susac syndrome. Points from the study as a whole: As the study acknowledged, the number of individuals in its TCR sequencing and HLA analysis was relatively small.

The sample holds one count of this clonotype. Its matching antigen is unknown. With random hexamers, reverse transcription was performed on about 0.5 to 1 ug of RNA. Coverage of TCR beta CDR3 amplification by immunoSEQ multiplex PCR extended to 54 Vbeta and 13 Jbeta. From the immunoSEQ multiplex PCR reads, TCRdb called clonotypes with MiXCR, one entry per CDR3 protein. The table has approximately 200,000 distinct CDR3 sequences, approximately 95% seen once. Germline lookup yields CDR1 SGDLS and CDR2 YYNGEE. The CDR3 length is 15 residues. J lost 6 bases, V lost 3 bases, and 7 bases had no gene match. The receptor's source is a human donor with multiple sclerosis. The sequenced sample consisted of CD4+ T cells from PBMCs. The chain carries TRBV9 and TRBJ2-3; 10 bases align to TRBD1. As DNA, the CDR3 is TGTGCCAGCAGCGCAGGTGGGACAGGGGCGGATACGCAGTATTTT. Translated: CASSAGGTGADTQYF.